The entry below describes one T cell receptor (beta chain). The antigen remains unidentified. This sample is part of a study of radiation and T cells in renal cell carcinoma. After removal of 5 bases from V and 1 base from J, the junction contained 5 bases not matched to a gene. The germline V gene encodes CDR1 SGHTA and CDR2 FQGNSA. The CDR3 contains 15 residues. General study results and limits: Top tumor clonotypes rose in blood 2 weeks post-radiation, then contracted.

The method was immunoSEQ multiplex PCR; TCRdb's version includes in-frame clones alone and lacks a portion of them. The sample includes 110,000 to 150,000 clones, approximately 87% of them seen just once. Specified time point: baseline pretreatment blood. Treatment described: 15 Gy SBRT to primary tumor, nephrectomy 4 weeks later. The TCR was taken from a woman in her fifties or sixties with renal cell carcinoma. Sequenced here: blood, sampled from a patient whose treatment included radiotherapy and nephrectomy. The chain couples TRBV7-2 to TRBJ2-7; TRBD2 aligns across 10 bases. This CDR3 reads CASSEREGVSYEQYF. In DNA, the CDR3 is TGTGCCAGCAGCGAGCGGGAGGGCGTTTCCTACGAGCAGTACTTC.